What follows describes a single T cell receptor (beta chain). Its specific antigen is unknown. No base qualities exist here, and no much larger clone lies one base off it. Looking up the germline V gene yields CDR1 SQVTM and CDR2 ANQGSEA. The CDR3 holds 15 amino acids from the cysteine to the phenylalanine. Only the CDR3 part of the read is kept: 45 bases, read in frame from the first base. The germline V end is reduced by 6 bases and the J end by 5 bases; junction bases left unmatched: 10. This entry belongs to a study of T cell responses to AZD1222 COVID-19 vaccine (dated by TCRdb to about 2021). Regarding the study in general: AZD1222 recipients with second doses at about 4 weeks or about 12 weeks were pooled, because spike-specific TCR depth and breadth did not differ between schedules. A total of more than 230 trial participants underwent TCR sequencing, of whom 200 to 220 had received two doses of AZD1222 and some 25 had received two doses of the MenACWY control vaccine. Trial participants were enrolled by age into 18-55, 56-69 and 70-plus year subgroups, with about 150, 28 and 57 TCR-sequenced participants respectively.

The time point label of this sample denotes: baseline before first vaccination. The vaccinee samples were drawn from two UK trials, COV001 and COV002, one of which was a single-blind randomized controlled phase 2/3 trial testing AZD1222 (ChAdOx1 nCoV-19) in healthy adults. Trial participant PBMC samples were collected at day 0 and day 28 after the second dose for TCRbeta chain sequencing. The CDR3 regions of human TCRbeta chains were analyzed by immunosequencing. The authors' pipeline ran thus. TCRs in the repertoires were compared against a reference library of SARS-CoV-2-specific TCRs that had been generated with the MIRA antigen-specificity platform. Breadth meant the fraction of unique TCRs that were SARS-CoV-2-associated, whereas depth meant the fraction of total T cells that were SARS-CoV-2-associated. Using the MIRA data, every spike-specific TCR was mapped to the spike region that the TCR reacted to and assigned to either a CD4 or a CD8 class. Log10-transformed breadth and depth values were compared by one-way ANOVA with Sidak's multiple comparisons tests. TCRdb took this table from immuneACCESS and kept in-frame rearrangements with V and J called. Such tables lack part of the clones; where checked against another copy, unresolved V genes explain under half of the gap, and the rest is unexplained. V and J calls and clone size are as listed in that table; D and trimming were resolved from the DNA. The sample yields roughly 170,000 clones; around 88% were counted once. The ten largest clones take up approximately 0.5% of the sample.

Broad study findings and their caveats: Most participants were white British and females outnumbered males, and the authors suggested that clonal diversity may have been underestimated. Conclusions about previously exposed vaccinees are limited because only five or six AZD1222 recipients were SARS-CoV-2 seropositive at baseline. Spike-specific TCR breadth and depth rose significantly after two AZD1222 doses compared with day 0 and with MenACWY recipients. Reportedly, close to half of the unique spike-specific TCRs recognized epitopes lying outside the regions that are mutated in the B.1.351 and B.1.1.7 variants. Because no samples from the day 14 peak response were available, repertoires could be characterized only after the peak T cell response. In the small 56-69-year group, the increase in depth fell short of significance, most likely because of low power. The whole spike protein was spanned by vaccine-associated CD4 TCRs, and dominant responses were seen in regions 160-218 and 743-854.

This TCR came from an adult in good health. This chain is built from TRBV29-1 and TRBJ1-4; TRBD1 agrees with 9 junctional bases. This material consisted of peripheral blood, taken on day 0 of AZD1222 vaccination. In nucleotides, the sequence is TGCAGCGTCGCTCCGGGGACAGGGAAAAATGAAAAACTGTTTTTT. It translates to CSVAPGTGKNEKLFF.